One sample yielded the 10 T cell receptor beta chains listed below, sequenced in a study of T cells in Graves' hyperthyroidism and ophthalmopathy. Amplified TCR beta CDR3 regions came from RNA transcripts. The HTBI primer set drove a first-round RT-PCR of the TCR CDR3. TCRdb re-called the multiplex PCR reads with MiXCR, one entry per CDR3 protein. In the table there are roughly 660,000 distinct CDR3 sequences, about 18% of which are singletons. Sequenced input: blood. The receptors originated from a man aged 45-60 years with Graves' hyperthyroidism.

The CDR3 here is CASSATGRGLYEQYF. The CDR3, as DNA: TGTGCCAGTAGTGCTACGGGCAGGGGGTTGTACGAGCAGTACTTC. The V call is TRBV19, the J call TRBJ2-7; TRBD1 matches at 7 bases. Germline CDR1 LNHDA, CDR2 SQIVND (reference sequence). This CDR3 comprises 15 residues. Trimming cost V 5 bases and J 4 bases; bases outside gene matches: 11. Supplemented by reference TRBV19 and TRBJ2-7, the full variable domain reads DGGITQSPKYLFRKEGQNVTLSCEQNLNHDAMYWYRQDPGQGLRLIYYSQIVNDFQKGDIAEGYSVSREKKESFPLTVTSAQKNPTAFYLCASSATGRGLYEQYFGPGTRLTVT.

This clonotype was observed at least ten times. V gene TRBV12-3 or TRBV12-4 combines with J gene TRBJ1-1; D not resolved. This CDR3 is 13 amino acids long. Deletions cut 2 bases from V and 7 bases from J, with 11 bases between. The CDR3 loop is CASSLIPDNEAFF. The CDR3 nucleotides read TGTGCCAGCAGTTTAATCCCGGATAATGAAGCTTTCTTT.

This clonotype was recorded many times. V usage is TRBV28 and J usage is TRBJ2-7; possible D gene TRBD2, 6 bases. The CDR3 runs 15 residues. CDR1 and CDR2 (germline): MDHEN, SYDVKM. With 6 bases removed from V and 4 bases from J, the gap between germline ends came to 19 bases. This CDR3 reads CASRAGAGGQYEQYF. The CDR3 region has the DNA TGTGCCAGCAGAGCCGGAGCGGGCGGGCAATACGAGCAGTACTTC.

This clonotype was seen a handful of times. The CDR3 does not close with the conserved phenylalanine or tryptophan, likely indicating a read error. The CDR3 here is CASSLSGGPYNEQFY. The CDR3 nucleotides read TGTGCCAGCAGCTTATCGGGAGGCCCCTACAATGAGCAGTTCTAC. The J gene is TRBJ2-1, the V gene TRBV11-3; 7 bases map to TRBD2. The CDR3 totals 15 residues. Trimming removed 2 bases from V and 2 bases from J; junction bases left unmatched: 3. Germline lookup yields CDR1 SGHNT and CDR2 YENEEA.

This clonotype was seen at least ten times. The rearrangement joins TRBV7-2 to TRBJ1-2; unclear D gene. Per germline, CDR1 SGHTA and CDR2 FQGNSA. Trimming removed 5 bases at V and 5 bases at J, with 18 bases between. The CDR3 extends over 15 amino acids. The CDR3 sequence: CASSPEIIHLYGYTF. The CDR3 DNA reads TGTGCCAGCAGCCCCGAAATTATCCATTTGTATGGCTACACCTTC. The full variable domain, completed using reference TRBV7-2 and TRBJ1-2, is GAGVSQSPSNKVTEKGKDVELRCDPISGHTALYWYRQSLGQGLEFLIYFQGNSAPDKSGLPSDRFSAERTGGSVSTLTIQRTQQEDSAVYLCASSPEIIHLYGYTFGSGTRLTVV.

Ten or more counts support this clonotype. The V gene is TRBV28, the J gene TRBJ2-7; 8 bases line up with TRBD2. The CDR3 covers 14 residues. The trim removed 8 bases at V and 4 bases at J, leaving 10 bases unmatched. Germline CDR1 and CDR2: MDHEN and SYDVKM. The CDR3 DNA reads TGTGCCAGCCACCAGGGCGGGAGGACTTACGAGCAGTACTTC. Protein product: CASHQGGRTYEQYF.

The chain has TRBV19 and TRBJ1-5; perhaps TRBD1 as D (5 bases). V was cut by 7 bases and J by 3 bases, with 13 bases left in between. CDR1 and CDR2 from the germline V gene are LNHDA and SQIVND (reference sequence). The CDR3 is 14 residues long. The CDR3 DNA follows: TGTGCCAGTAATGGGGGACGGAACAATCAGCCCCAGCATTTT. Residues: CASNGGRNNQPQHF.

About this clonotype itself: This clone may be a read error of a much larger clone one base away. This sequence joins TRBV28 and TRBJ2-1; TRBD1 is a possible D gene (5 bases). V lost 5 bases and J 5 bases, leaving 25 bases between the germline ends. Per the germline V gene, CDR1 is MDHEN and CDR2 is SYDVKM. The CDR3 is 18 residues long. CDR3 in DNA: TGTGCCAGCAGTCACCCCCCCAGCGTAAGGGGCGTGGACAATGAGCAGTTCTTC. This gives the protein CASSHPPSVRGVDNEQFF.

This clonotype showed up many times. The chain employs TRBV28 and TRBJ2-5; 7 bases are a match to TRBD1. Trimming cost V 5 bases and J 4 bases; bases outside gene matches: 10. The CDR3 is made up of 15 amino acids. CDR1 is MDHEN and CDR2 is SYDVKM in the germline V gene. In DNA form, the CDR3 reads TGTGCCAGCAGTCCTCCAGGGGGTCGACGAGAGACCCAGTACTTC. This codes for CASSPPGGRRETQYF.

This sequence joins TRBV28 and TRBJ1-5; the D is unclear. This CDR3 comprises 13 residues. Trimming left V 7 bases short and J 1 base short, with 8 bases between. Per the germline V gene, CDR1 is MDHEN and CDR2 is SYDVKM. This CDR3 reads CASNGPSNQPQHF. CDR3 DNA: TGTGCCAGCAATGGACCGAGCAATCAGCCCCAGCATTTT.